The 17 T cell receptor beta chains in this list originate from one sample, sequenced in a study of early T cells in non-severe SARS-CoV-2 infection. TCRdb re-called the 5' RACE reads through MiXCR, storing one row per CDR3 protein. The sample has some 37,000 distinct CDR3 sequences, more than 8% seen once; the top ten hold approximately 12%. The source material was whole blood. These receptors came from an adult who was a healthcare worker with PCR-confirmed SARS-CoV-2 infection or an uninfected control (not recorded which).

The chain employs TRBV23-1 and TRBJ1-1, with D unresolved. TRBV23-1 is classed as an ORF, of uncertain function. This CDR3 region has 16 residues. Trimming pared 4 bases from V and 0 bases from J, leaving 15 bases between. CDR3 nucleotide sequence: TGCGCCAGCAGTCGGTTACCCCAAGGCATGAACACTGAAGCTTTCTTT. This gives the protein CASSRLPQGMNTEAFF.

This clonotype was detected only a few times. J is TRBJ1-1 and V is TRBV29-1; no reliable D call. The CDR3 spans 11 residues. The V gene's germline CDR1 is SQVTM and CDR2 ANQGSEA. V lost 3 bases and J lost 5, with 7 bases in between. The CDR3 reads CSVEGRTEAFF. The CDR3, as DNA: TGCAGCGTTGAGGGCAGGACTGAAGCTTTCTTT.

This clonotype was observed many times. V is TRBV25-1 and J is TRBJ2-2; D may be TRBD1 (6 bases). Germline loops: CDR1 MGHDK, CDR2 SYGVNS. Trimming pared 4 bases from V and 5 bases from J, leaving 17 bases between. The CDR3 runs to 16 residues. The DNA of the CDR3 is TGTGCCAGCAGTGTTTCCGGGACAACGGGGACCGGGGAGCTGTTTTTT. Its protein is CASSVSGTTGTGELFF.

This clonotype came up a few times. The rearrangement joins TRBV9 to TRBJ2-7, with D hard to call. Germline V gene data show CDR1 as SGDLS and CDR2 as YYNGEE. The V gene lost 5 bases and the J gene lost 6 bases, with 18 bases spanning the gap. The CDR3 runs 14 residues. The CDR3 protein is CASSRTAQKGEQYF. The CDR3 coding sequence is TGTGCCAGCAGTCGTACGGCCCAGAAGGGCGAGCAGTACTTC. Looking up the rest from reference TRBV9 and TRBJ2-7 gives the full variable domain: DSGVTQTPKHLITATGQRVTLRCSPRSGDLSVYWYQQSLDQGLQFLIQYYNGEERAKGNILERFSAQQFPDLHSELNLSSLELGDSALYFCASSRTAQKGEQYFGPGTRLTVT.

The CDR3 DNA is TGTGCCAGCGGAGGAGCGAGCACAGATACGCAGTATTTT. Encoded protein: CASGGASTDTQYF. The chain links TRBV6-5 to TRBJ2-3, with a possible D match to TRBD2 (5 bases). There are 13 residues in the CDR3. The V end lost 8 bases, the J end lost 0 bases, and 9 bases lay between the germline ends. The V gene's germline CDR1 is MNHEY and CDR2 SVGAGI.

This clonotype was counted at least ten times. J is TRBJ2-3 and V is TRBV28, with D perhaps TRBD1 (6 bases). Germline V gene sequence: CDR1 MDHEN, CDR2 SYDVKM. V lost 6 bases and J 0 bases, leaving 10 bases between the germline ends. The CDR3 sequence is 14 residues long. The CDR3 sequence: CASSTGSSTDTQYF. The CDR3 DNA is TGTGCCAGCAGCACAGGGTCTAGCACAGATACGCAGTATTTT.

CDR3: CASSLGLGQENTEAFF. CDR3 DNA sequence: TGTGCCAGCAGCTTAGGTCTAGGACAGGAGAACACTGAAGCTTTCTTT. This rearrangement joins TRBV7-8 to TRBJ1-1; 7 bases map to TRBD1. This CDR3 contains 16 residues. V trimming: 1 base; J trimming: 1 base; junction bases outside the gene matches: 6. Germline assignment: CDR1 SGHVS and CDR2 FQNEAQ.

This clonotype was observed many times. As DNA, the CDR3 is TGTGCCAGCTCACCACAACAGGGAGGCTACACCTTC. Translation: CASSPQQGGYTF. This chain joins TRBV18 and TRBJ1-2; D is possibly TRBD1 (6 bases). Germline V lookup: CDR1 KGHSH, CDR2 LQKENI. The V gene lost 1 base and the J gene lost 8 bases, with 8 bases spanning the gap. This CDR3 has 12 amino acids.

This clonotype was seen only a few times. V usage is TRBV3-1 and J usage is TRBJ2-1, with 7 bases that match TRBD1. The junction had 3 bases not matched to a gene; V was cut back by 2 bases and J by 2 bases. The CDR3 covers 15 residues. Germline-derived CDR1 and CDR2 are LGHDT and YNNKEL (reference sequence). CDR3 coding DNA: TGTGCCAGCAGCCAAACCGGGACAGCCTACAATGAGCAGTTCTTC. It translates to CASSQTGTAYNEQFF.

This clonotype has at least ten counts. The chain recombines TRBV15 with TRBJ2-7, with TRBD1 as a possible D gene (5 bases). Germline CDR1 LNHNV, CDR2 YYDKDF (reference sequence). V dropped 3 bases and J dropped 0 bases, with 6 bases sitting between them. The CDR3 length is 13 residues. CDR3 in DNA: TGTGCCACCAGCAGGGACACCTCCTACGAGCAGTACTTC. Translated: CATSRDTSYEQYF. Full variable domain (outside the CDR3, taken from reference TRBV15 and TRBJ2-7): DAMVIQNPRYQVTQFGKPVTLSCSQTLNHNVMYWYQQKSSQAPKLLFHYYDKDFNNEADTPDNFQSRRPNTSFCFLDIRSPGLGDTAMYLCATSRDTSYEQYFGPGTRLTVT.

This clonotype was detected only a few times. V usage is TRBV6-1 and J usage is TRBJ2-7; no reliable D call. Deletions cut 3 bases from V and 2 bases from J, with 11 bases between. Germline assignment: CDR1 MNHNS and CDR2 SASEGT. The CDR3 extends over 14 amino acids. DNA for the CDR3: TGTGCCAGCAGTGAGGTCTTTCCTACCTACGAGCAGTACTTC. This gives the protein CASSEVFPTYEQYF.

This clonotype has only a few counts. This CDR3 reads CSTGTFNEQFF. In nucleotides, the CDR3 is TGCAGCACCGGGACCTTCAATGAGCAGTTCTTC. The V gene is TRBV29-1, the J gene TRBJ2-1, with D perhaps matching TRBD1 or TRBD2 (5 bases each). The CDR3 runs 11 residues. The germline CDR1 and CDR2 sequences are SQVTM and ANQGSEA. Trimming took off 8 bases at V and 6 bases at J, with 11 bases between the two ends.

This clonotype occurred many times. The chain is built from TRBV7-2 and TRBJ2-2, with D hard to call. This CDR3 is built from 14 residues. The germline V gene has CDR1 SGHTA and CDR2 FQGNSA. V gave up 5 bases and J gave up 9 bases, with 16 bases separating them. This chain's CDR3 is CASSAQDDGRELFF. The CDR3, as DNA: TGTGCCAGCAGCGCTCAGGATGACGGTCGGGAGCTGTTTTTT.

CDR3 in DNA: TGTGCCAGCAGCTCCCCGAGGGGTTGGGAGTCCTACAATGAGCAGTTCTTC. This encodes CASSSPRGWESYNEQFF. V gene TRBV9 combines with J gene TRBJ2-1; D might be TRBD1 or TRBD2, each matching 5 bases. The CDR3 extends over 17 amino acids. Trimming left V 4 bases short and J 1 base short, with 18 bases between. Germline CDR1 is SGDLS and CDR2 is YYNGEE.

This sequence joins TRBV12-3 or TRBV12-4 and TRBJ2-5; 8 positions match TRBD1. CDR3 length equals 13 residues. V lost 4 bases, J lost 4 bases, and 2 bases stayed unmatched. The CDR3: CASSYTGGETQYF. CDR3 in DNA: TGTGCCAGCAGTTATACAGGGGGAGAGACCCAGTACTTC.

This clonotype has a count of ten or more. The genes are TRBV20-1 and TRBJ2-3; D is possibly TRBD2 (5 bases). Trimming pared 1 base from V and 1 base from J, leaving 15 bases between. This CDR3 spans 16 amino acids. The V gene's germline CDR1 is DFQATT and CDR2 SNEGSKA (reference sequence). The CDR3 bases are TGCAGTGCTAGAGGGGTACTCGGGGTTGGCACAGATACGCAGTATTTT. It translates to CSARGVLGVGTDTQYF.

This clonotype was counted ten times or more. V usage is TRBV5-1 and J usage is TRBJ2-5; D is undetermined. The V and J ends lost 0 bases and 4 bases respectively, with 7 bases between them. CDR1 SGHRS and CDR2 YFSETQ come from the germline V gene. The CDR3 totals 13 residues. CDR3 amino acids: CASSLAGLETQYF. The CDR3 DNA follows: TGCGCCAGCAGCTTGGCTGGGTTAGAGACCCAGTACTTC.